The 2 T cell receptor beta chains below all came from one sample that was sequenced in a study of blood T cell repertoires in COVID-19. Profiling relied on immunoSEQ multiplex PCR, and the TCRdb table lists in-frame clones only, not all of them. The sample holds roughly 50,000 clones, about 84% seen once. The sequenced material came from peripheral blood. The receptors come from a woman aged 55-70 years with acute or convalescent COVID-19.

The rearrangement uses TRBV6-6 and TRBJ2-7; D might be TRBD1 (6 bases). The germline gives CDR1 MNHNY, CDR2 SVGAGI (reference sequence). There are 14 residues in the CDR3. The V and J ends lost 5 bases and 1 base respectively, with 12 bases between them. CDR3 in amino acids: CASSRRGESYEQYF. DNA of the CDR3: TGTGCCAGCAGTCGCAGGGGCGAATCCTACGAGCAGTACTTC.

CDR3: CAISDRGDSTDTQYF. The CDR3 bases are TGTGCCATCAGTGATCGGGGGGACAGCACAGATACGCAGTATTTT. V and J are TRBV10-3 and TRBJ2-3; 7 bases agree with TRBD2. CDR3 size: 15 residues. In germline, CDR1 is ENHRY, CDR2 SYGVKD. J lost 0 bases, V lost 3 bases, and 3 bases had no gene match.